A single sample is the source of the 28 T cell receptor beta chains below, sequenced in a study of blood T cell repertoires in COVID-19 (dated by TCRdb to the early 2020s). The protocol used for the library was the immunoSEQ multiplex PCR assay. Held by TCRdb, this immuneACCESS table contains in-frame sequences only and omits some clones. Under half of the omission traces to an unresolved V gene where checked; the cause of the rest is unknown. Recorded for this sample are 450,000 to 600,000 clones; about 85% of them occurred a single time. 0.7% of the sample goes to the ten largest clones. Material for sequencing was PBMCs or T cells enriched from blood (not recorded which). The source is a woman aged 18-29 years who had recovered from COVID-19.

V gene TRBV12-3 or TRBV12-4 combines with J gene TRBJ1-1, with no clear D. This CDR3 is 13 amino acids long. V shed 2 bases and J shed 3 bases, with 7 bases lying between them. CDR3 in amino acids: CASSLIGDTEAFF. CDR3 sequence (DNA): TGTGCCAGCAGTTTAATCGGGGACACTGAAGCTTTCTTT.

This chain joins TRBV6-2 or TRBV6-3 and TRBJ1-1, with D unresolved. The V gene lost 0 bases and the J gene lost 6 bases, with 8 bases spanning the gap. Per the germline V gene, CDR1 is MNHEY and CDR2 is SVGEGT. The CDR3 is 13 amino acids. The CDR3: CASSYSIIAEAFF. The CDR3 DNA reads as TGTGCCAGCAGTTACTCTATAATCGCTGAAGCTTTCTTT.

The chain is built from TRBV2 and TRBJ2-1; D gene unclear. The V gene's germline CDR1 is SNHLY and CDR2 FYNNEI. Between the trimmed V and J ends, which lost 5 bases and 4 bases, there was a span of 12 bases. The CDR3 length is 14 residues. The CDR3 loop is CASSRRLEYNEQFF. The CDR3 DNA reads as TGTGCCAGCAGTAGGCGGCTAGAATACAATGAGCAGTTCTTC.

The chain couples TRBV27 to TRBJ1-6; tentative D call: TRBD1 (6 bases). The V and J ends lost 4 bases and 7 bases respectively, with 17 bases between them. Germline lookup yields CDR1 MNHEY and CDR2 SMNVEV (reference sequence). This CDR3 has 16 amino acids. DNA of the CDR3: TGTGCCAGCAGTTCAGAACAGGGCACAAAGAATTCACCCCTCCACTTT. Translating it yields CASSSEQGTKNSPLHF.

The V gene is TRBV19, the J gene TRBJ2-7; D perhaps matches TRBD1 (5 bases). Germline V CDR1 and CDR2: LNHDA, SQIVND (reference sequence). V shed 1 base and J shed 2 bases, with 21 bases lying between them. The CDR3 has 18 residues. This chain's CDR3 is CASSIVGPRETAPYEQYF. CDR3 sequence (DNA): TGTGCCAGTAGTATAGTCGGTCCGCGAGAGACAGCGCCCTACGAGCAGTACTTC.

This chain uses TRBV10-3 with TRBJ1-6; D is perhaps TRBD1 (5 bases). CDR1 is ENHRY and CDR2 is SYGVKD in the germline V gene. The CDR3 runs to 15 residues. The V and J ends lost 0 bases and 7 bases respectively, with 10 bases between them. The CDR3 loop reads CAISESGGDNSPLHF. As DNA, the CDR3 is TGTGCCATCAGTGAGTCGGGGGGTGACAATTCACCCCTCCACTTT.

The chain couples TRBV6-5 to TRBJ1-2; no reliable D call. The germline V gene has CDR1 MNHEY and CDR2 SVGAGI. The CDR3 has 15 amino acids. V lost 0 bases and J lost 0, with 8 bases in between. In nucleotides, the CDR3 is TGTGCCAGCAGTTACTCGAGGGCAGCTAACTATGGCTACACCTTC. The encoded protein is CASSYSRAANYGYTF.

V usage is TRBV5-4 and J usage is TRBJ2-5, with D possibly matching TRBD2 (6 bases). The CDR3 contains 14 residues. Germline loops: CDR1 SGHNT, CDR2 YYREEE (reference sequence). Trimming pared 7 bases from V and 4 bases from J, leaving 17 bases between. The CDR3 sequence: CASSFGGSGETQYF. DNA of the CDR3: TGTGCCAGCTCCTTTGGAGGGAGTGGAGAGACCCAGTACTTC.

This clone was counted a single time. The chain employs TRBV30 and TRBJ1-6; D gene unclear. The CDR3 runs to 14 residues. V lost 0 bases and J 7 bases, leaving 10 bases between the germline ends. Germline V lookup: CDR1 GTSNPN, CDR2 SVGIG (reference sequence). Here the CDR3 reads CAWSVFGLNSPLHF. DNA of the CDR3: TGTGCCTGGAGTGTATTCGGGTTAAATTCACCCCTCCACTTT.

V gene TRBV5-8 combines with J gene TRBJ2-5; 8 bases match TRBD1. The V segment lost 2 bases and the J segment 0 bases; nucleotides outside the gene matches: 6. This CDR3 spans 16 amino acids. Germline CDR1 is SGHTS and CDR2 is YDEGEE. CDR3 in amino acids: CASSFGDRGYQETQYF. The DNA of the CDR3 is TGTGCCAGCAGCTTTGGTGACAGGGGTTACCAAGAGACCCAGTACTTC.

In this sample, this clone turned up many times. The V gene is TRBV28, the J gene TRBJ1-2; TRBD1 is a possible D gene (6 bases). Deletions cut 8 bases from V and 3 bases from J, with 16 bases between. Germline V gene sequence: CDR1 MDHEN, CDR2 SYDVKM. CDR3 length: 14 amino acids. Here the CDR3 reads CASRRGALDYGYTF. As DNA, the CDR3 is TGTGCCAGCCGCCGGGGGGCCCTTGACTATGGCTACACCTTC.

The V and J genes are TRBV18 and TRBJ1-1, with D perhaps matching TRBD1 (5 bases). V was cut by 6 bases and J by 6 bases, with 14 bases left in between. Germline V lookup: CDR1 KGHSH, CDR2 LQKENI. This CDR3 comprises 13 residues. The DNA for the CDR3 is TGTGCCAGCTCGCCGCTCGGGGGGGCTGAAGCTTTCTTT. Protein product: CASSPLGGAEAFF.

This clone was picked up one time. The rearrangement uses TRBV19 and TRBJ1-4; 7 nucleotides match TRBD1. The CDR3 consists of 15 residues. V lost 6 bases, J lost 5 bases, and 9 bases stayed unmatched. Germline assignment: CDR1 LNHDA and CDR2 SQIVND (reference sequence). The CDR3, as DNA: TGTGCCAGTAGCATAACAGGGGAGTCGAATGAAAAACTGTTTTTT. It specifies CASSITGESNEKLFF.

The chain uses TRBV13 and TRBJ1-1; 9 bases are shared with TRBD1. Per germline, CDR1 PRHDT and CDR2 FYEKMQ (reference sequence). V shed 5 bases and J 3 bases; nucleotides not matched to a gene: 10. The CDR3 is 16 amino acids. CDR3 residues: CASSRTGGAVYTEAFF. The CDR3 bases are TGTGCCAGCAGCCGAACAGGGGGCGCGGTATACACTGAAGCTTTCTTT.

In nucleotides, the CDR3 is TGTGCCAGCAGCGCCTTGGCTAGCGGGGGTATCGAGACCCAGTACTTC. Translating gives CASSALASGGIETQYF. The gene calls are TRBV2 and TRBJ2-5, with 10 bases matching TRBD2. Germline CDR1 reads SNHLY; CDR2 reads FYNNEI. V lost 6 bases to trimming and J lost 5 bases; unmatched junction nucleotides: 12. This CDR3 is 16 amino acids long.

The CDR3 region is CSVDGRLSTDTQYF. The CDR3 region has the DNA TGCAGCGTTGACGGCAGGTTAAGCACAGATACGCAGTATTTT. The rearrangement uses TRBV29-1 and TRBJ2-3; D ambiguous. The germline gives CDR1 SQVTM, CDR2 ANQGSEA. The germline V and J ends were trimmed by 3 bases and 0 bases, with 10 bases remaining between them. This CDR3 is built from 14 residues.

This clone was recorded once. The J gene is TRBJ1-1, the V gene TRBV19; D gene ambiguous. Trimming removed 0 bases from V and 4 bases from J, with 6 bases in between. This CDR3 comprises 13 residues. CDR1 is LNHDA, CDR2 SQIVND, per germline (reference sequence). The CDR3 region has the DNA TGTGCCAGTAGTATAGATCATAGCACTGAAGCTTTCTTT. This encodes CASSIDHSTEAFF.

The gene calls are TRBV24-1 and TRBJ1-4, with D maybe TRBD1 (6 bases). The germline V gene has CDR1 KGHDR and CDR2 SFDVKD. The CDR3 has 14 amino acids. V was cut by 2 bases and J by 5 bases, with 8 bases left in between. CDR3 sequence reads: CATSDSGENEKLFF. CDR3 DNA sequence: TGTGCCACCAGTGATTCAGGGGAGAATGAAAAACTGTTTTTT.

Written as DNA, the CDR3 is TGTGCCAGCAGCCCGACCGGGGGAACCTTGATCCAAGAGACCCAGTACTTC. Amino acid sequence: CASSPTGGTLIQETQYF. The chain carries TRBV28 and TRBJ2-5; D is possibly TRBD2 (6 bases). CDR3 length: 17 residues. Germline values: CDR1 MDHEN, CDR2 SYDVKM. V gave up 6 bases and J gave up 1 base, with 21 bases separating them.

The chain links TRBV5-4 to TRBJ1-2; 7 bases are shared with TRBD1. V shed 6 bases, J shed 4 bases, and the junction held 9 bases outside the gene matches. Per germline, CDR1 SGHNT and CDR2 YYREEE (reference sequence). The CDR3 length is 14 residues. CDR3 amino acids: CASTRTGGIYGYTF. The DNA of the CDR3 is TGTGCCAGCACCCGGACAGGAGGGATCTATGGCTACACCTTC.

This sequence joins TRBV4-2 and TRBJ1-1, with unresolved D. Germline CDR1 and CDR2: LGHNA and YNFKEQ. CDR3 length: 12 residues. V was pared by 1 base and J by 5 bases, with 5 bases between. The CDR3 DNA sequence: TGTGCCAGCAGCCAAGGGGAGACTGAAGCTTTCTTT. Translation: CASSQGETEAFF.

The J gene is TRBJ2-3, the V gene TRBV2, with a weak D call TRBD1 (5 bases). Per germline, CDR1 SNHLY and CDR2 FYNNEI. The CDR3 has 14 amino acids. V was trimmed by 7 bases and J by 1 base, leaving 12 bases between them. CDR3 sequence: CASMVVRGTDTQYF. CDR3 DNA: TGTGCCAGCATGGTTGTCAGGGGCACAGATACGCAGTATTTT. Variable domain in full (rest from reference TRBV2 and TRBJ2-3): EPEVTQTPSHQVTQMGQEVILRCVPISNHLYFYWYRQILGQKVEFLVSFYNNEISEKSEIFDDQFSVERPDGSNFTLKIRSTKLEDSAMYFCASMVVRGTDTQYFGPGTRLTVL.

This clone showed up just once. This chain joins TRBV4-1 and TRBJ2-7; 11 bases match TRBD2. The germline V gene has CDR1 MGHRA and CDR2 YSYEKL. Losses at the gene ends were 3 bases for V and 2 bases for J; bases not matched to a gene: 6. The CDR3 covers 16 residues. CDR3 sequence reads: CASSQTGLAAPYEQYF. The CDR3 region has the DNA TGCGCCAGCAGCCAGACGGGACTAGCGGCCCCCTACGAGCAGTACTTC.

About this clone itself: This CDR3 is also generated by other DNA sequences in the sample. This chain connects TRBV5-1 to TRBJ2-7; TRBD1 might be the D (5 bases). This CDR3 has 12 amino acids. The germline V gene encodes CDR1 SGHRS and CDR2 YFSETQ. Trimming shortened V by 0 bases and J by 5 bases, and 6 bases separated the two germline ends. CDR3 sequence: CASSLAGNEQYF. CDR3 bases: TGCGCCAGCAGCTTGGCAGGGAACGAGCAGTACTTC.

The genes are TRBV7-8 and TRBJ2-7, with D maybe TRBD1 (5 bases). Germline V gene data show CDR1 as SGHVS and CDR2 as FQNEAQ. This CDR3 has 13 residues. Between the trimmed V and J ends, which lost 5 bases and 3 bases, there was a span of 11 bases. CDR3 in amino acids: CASSLQESYEQYF. CDR3 DNA: TGTGCCAGCAGCCTACAGGAGAGCTACGAGCAGTACTTC.

This clone came up a few times. V is TRBV7-2 and J is TRBJ2-7, with D tentatively TRBD2 (7 bases). Germline assignment: CDR1 SGHTA and CDR2 FQGNSA. The V gene lost 2 bases and the J gene lost 0 bases, with 11 bases spanning the gap. The CDR3 length is 15 residues. The CDR3 loop reads CASSLLGGHSYEQYF. The DNA of the CDR3 is TGTGCCAGCAGCTTACTGGGGGGGCACTCCTACGAGCAGTACTTC.

The V gene is TRBV2, the J gene TRBJ1-6, with D possibly TRBD1 on 5 matching bases. The CDR3 totals 13 residues. The V end was cut by 3 bases, the J end by 6 bases, with 6 bases between. CDR1 SNHLY and CDR2 FYNNEI come from the germline V gene. CDR3: CASSEGGNSPLHF. In nucleotides, the CDR3 is TGTGCCAGCAGTGAGGGGGGTAATTCACCCCTCCACTTT.

The gene calls are TRBV19 and TRBJ1-1; D is unresolved. V was cut by 4 bases and J by 6 bases, with 9 bases left in between. Per germline, CDR1 LNHDA and CDR2 SQIVND (reference sequence). The CDR3 runs 12 residues. The CDR3 spells CASSRGGSEAFF. In DNA form, the CDR3 reads TGTGCCAGTAGTAGGGGAGGCTCTGAAGCTTTCTTT.